Included here is one T cell receptor beta chain sequence, with context. Its antigen remains unidentified. V dropped 4 bases and J dropped 3 bases, with 10 bases sitting between them. Germline CDR1 and CDR2: SGHDN and FVKESK. This CDR3 contains 13 residues. This specimen belongs to a study of OX40 agonist ivuxolimab in advanced cancers. Study-level information: Enrollees could have had prior anti-PD-1, anti-PD-L1 or anti-CTLA-4 therapy, which over 35% had received.

General study points: Determination of antigen specificity was not performed for the expanded peripheral T cells. More expanded clones were found, on average, in CD8+ than in CD4+ T cells.

Sequencing used immunoSEQ multiplex PCR; TCRdb keeps in-frame clones, though not all of them. The data show fewer than 85,000 clones, about nine tenths seen once. This sequence was found in an adult with an advanced solid tumor such as melanoma, head and neck, liver or kidney cancer. The rearrangement joins TRBV14 to TRBJ2-7; D possibly corresponds to TRBD1 (5 bases). This specimen was CD4+ or CD8+ T cells sorted from blood, taken in a trial of the OX40 agonist ivuxolimab. CDR3 nucleotide sequence: TGTGCCAGCAGCCCGGACACCAGCTACGAGCAGTACTTC. Translation: CASSPDTSYEQYF. Combining the CDR3 with reference TRBV14 and TRBJ2-7 gives the whole variable domain EAGVTQFPSHSVIEKGQTVTLRCDPISGHDNLYWYRRVMGKEIKFLLHFVKESKQDESGMPNNRFLAERTGGTYSTLKVQPAELEDSGVYFCASSPDTSYEQYFGPGTRLTVT.